These 4 T cell receptor beta chains originate from one sample sequenced in a study of molecular identifiers for immune sequencing clone quantification. One entry per CDR3 protein, called by TCRdb with MiXCR from the PCR reads. There are hundreds of thousands of distinct CDR3 sequences in the sample; roughly 27% occur only once, and about 0.73% lies in the top ten. The material sequenced was naive CD8+ T cells from blood, with Jurkat cell RNA spiked in. Noted subset: FACS-sorted CD8+CD4-CCR7+CD45RA+ naive T cells. These receptors all stem from a human donor in good health. Some libraries in this study had Jurkat cell RNA spiked in.

This clonotype was recorded a few times. V is TRBV19 and J is TRBJ2-3; D call uncertain. CDR1 LNHDA and CDR2 SQIVND come from the germline V gene (reference sequence). This CDR3 comprises 13 residues. V dropped 2 bases and J dropped 4 bases, with 7 bases sitting between them. The CDR3 sequence is CASSILSSDTQYF. The CDR3 region has the DNA TGTGCCAGTAGTATACTAAGCTCAGATACGCAGTATTTT.

This clonotype was observed many times. The chain employs TRBV6-5 and TRBJ2-1; 7 nucleotides match TRBD1. Germline CDR1 is MNHEY and CDR2 is SVGAGI. The CDR3 runs 17 residues. Trimming cost V 5 bases and J 9 bases; bases outside gene matches: 19. CDR3 residues: CASSHATGQAVLGEQFF. The CDR3, as DNA: TGTGCCAGCAGTCATGCGACCGGACAGGCAGTACTCGGTGAGCAGTTCTTC.

This clonotype has just a few counts. The J gene is TRBJ1-1, the V gene TRBV7-9, with TRBD1 identical over 9 bases. The germline gives CDR1 SEHNR, CDR2 FQNEAQ (reference sequence). This CDR3 has 14 amino acids. V was pared by 5 bases and J by 4 bases, with 5 bases of the junction left unmatched. The CDR3 coding sequence is TGTGCCAGCAGCACGACAGGGGGTCTCACTGAAGCTTTCTTT. Protein: CASSTTGGLTEAFF.

This clonotype came up many times. The chain uses TRBV28 and TRBJ1-6; D is unclear. Germline lookup yields CDR1 MDHEN and CDR2 SYDVKM. V gave up 8 bases and J gave up 0 bases, with 20 bases separating them. This CDR3 contains 18 residues. This CDR3 reads CASLREEDWSSYNSPLHF. CDR3 DNA: TGTGCCAGCCTAAGGGAGGAGGATTGGAGCTCCTATAATTCACCCCTCCACTTT.